This T cell receptor (beta chain) was documented in a study of metastatic and nonmetastatic thyroid tumors. At the level of the study: Repertoires were compared across blood and tumor or nodule tissue from malignant and benign thyroid patients.

The study's findings and limits: Benign nodules reportedly had significantly lower TCR beta diversity than malignant thyroid tumors in blood and tumor.

On this clone itself: Its cognate antigen is unknown.

Germline loops: CDR1 SGHAT, CDR2 FQNNGV. Trimming at V came to 4 bases and at J to 6 bases, leaving 10 bases not matched to a gene. CDR3 length equals 16 residues. Original processing methods: A papillary thyroid cancer distant-metastasis classifier was built from CDR3 differences across clinicopathological groups. TCRdb reassembled clones from the PCR reads with MiXCR. In this record, the V and J calls reflect TCRdb's handling and not the investigators' own analysis. The sample records some 13,000 clones, 30% to 35% being singletons. All patients were untreated before thyroid surgery. The chain combines TRBV11-2 with TRBJ2-1; TRBD1 matches 9 bases. The material sequenced was tumor tissue. This clonotype was sampled from a female donor with papillary thyroid cancer or a benign thyroid nodule (not recorded which). Some clones in this sample may be carry-over from other donors' samples. As DNA, the CDR3 is TGTGCCAGCAGCTCGATACAGGGGGCCAGCGGCAATGAGCAGTTCTTC. Amino acids: CASSSIQGASGNEQFF.